The subject of this entry is one TCR beta chain. This record belongs to a study of T and B cells in COVID-19 patients. The V end lost 2 bases, the J end lost 3 bases, and 14 bases lay between the germline ends. This CDR3 has 15 residues. The germline V gene encodes CDR1 SGHRS and CDR2 YFSETQ. Multiplex PCR with BIOMED2 TRB-A/B primer pools amplified TRB rearrangements. MiXCR, run by TCRdb on the multiplex PCR reads, gives a single entry per CDR3 protein. The data show approximately 20,000 distinct CDR3 sequences, under 30% seen once. Each TRB amplification used about 250-550 ng of genomic DNA from blood.

The chain couples TRBV5-1 to TRBJ2-5; D tentatively fits TRBD1 or TRBD2 (5 bases each). This receptor was obtained from a human donor who had recovered from COVID-19. Material: blood. This CDR3 reads CASSLLPGRKETQYF. In nucleotides, the CDR3 is TGCGCCAGCAGCTTACTACCGGGACGGAAAGAGACCCAGTACTTC.